The table lists the clone carrying this TCR beta chain with a few counts. As yet, its antigen is unknown. This specimen belongs to a study of identical twins. With 5 bases clipped from V and 3 bases from J, the junction kept 5 bases outside the gene matches. The CDR3 length is 16 residues. Germline values: CDR1 SGHAT, CDR2 FQNNGV. Regarding the study as a whole: Weaker excess twin sharing was seen among beta out-of-frame sequences.

With template switching, a universal primer site was added, and the cDNA carried unique molecular identifiers. TCRdb called the 5' RACE reads again in MiXCR, with one record for every CDR3 protein. The sample records about 460,000 distinct CDR3 sequences, approximately 15% being singletons. The data were also submitted as part of a second study, on yellow fever vaccine responses in identical twins. From that second work: Reports say the vaccine T cell response in twins looked partly convergent and partly personalized.

The chain is built from TRBV11-2 and TRBJ2-4; 12 bases map to TRBD1. This TCR was recovered from a woman under 30 in good health. Source material: CD4+ T cells sorted from blood. The CDR3, as DNA: TGTGCCAGCAGCGCGGGACAGGGGGCGGTCAAAAACATTCAGTACTTC. Amino acids: CASSAGQGAVKNIQYF.